This T cell receptor (beta chain) was obtained from a study of blood T cell repertoires in COVID-19. Whole-study context: Sources were T cells, B-cell-depleted T cells, or PBMCs; the material itself was cDNA or gDNA.

Original analysis: It was from reference gene primer amplification that nucleated cell counts were estimated. Libraries were prepared by immunoSEQ multiplex PCR; TCRdb keeps only in-frame clonotypes and omits some of them. The D gene and trimming were derived from the DNA, and the V and J assignments and clone size from that table. Of roughly 110,000 clones listed, around 89% were seen once; the top ten hold 6.8%. The germline CDR1 and CDR2 sequences are SGHRS and YFSETQ. The CDR3 runs to 15 residues. V lost 4 bases and J lost 3; bases outside the gene matches: 9. Sequencing was done on a sample of peripheral blood. The V and J genes are TRBV5-1 and TRBJ2-7; 8 bases map to TRBD1. This TCR derives from a man aged 45-65 years with active or convalescent COVID-19. The CDR3 sequence is CASSQTPTGGYEQYF. In nucleotides, the CDR3 is TGCGCCAGCAGCCAAACTCCTACAGGGGGCTACGAGCAGTACTTC.